This TCR beta chain was documented in a study of Tregs in tolerant kidney transplant recipients. In regard to this clone: Its antigen is as yet unknown.

The study's findings and limits: Few patients were studied, so findings need validation in larger groups.

Assay used: immunoSEQ multiplex PCR; TCRdb lists only in-frame clones, some missing. This sample has some 56,000 clones, with about 91% found just once. Germline V gives CDR1 PRHDT, CDR2 FYEKMQ (reference sequence). V gave up 0 bases and J gave up 4 bases, with 7 bases separating them. The CDR3 is 14 amino acids. Related graft donors supplied nonmyeloablative bone marrow transplants, and mixed chimerism was transient. Thawed PBMCs were FACS-sorted into unstimulated CD4+CD25+CD127- regulatory T cells, CD4+CD25- non-regulatory cells, CD4 and CD8 cells. The source of this sequence is a human patient who received a combined kidney and bone marrow transplant. Some T cells may be supplied by the graft donor. Sequencing used CD8+ T cells from blood (PBMCs), obtained 24 months after the transplant. V usage is TRBV13 and J usage is TRBJ1-5; possibly TRBD1 for D (5 bases). The CDR3 DNA reads as TGTGCCAGCAGCTTAGGTGGGGCAAATCAGCCCCAGCATTTT. Translating gives CASSLGGANQPQHF.